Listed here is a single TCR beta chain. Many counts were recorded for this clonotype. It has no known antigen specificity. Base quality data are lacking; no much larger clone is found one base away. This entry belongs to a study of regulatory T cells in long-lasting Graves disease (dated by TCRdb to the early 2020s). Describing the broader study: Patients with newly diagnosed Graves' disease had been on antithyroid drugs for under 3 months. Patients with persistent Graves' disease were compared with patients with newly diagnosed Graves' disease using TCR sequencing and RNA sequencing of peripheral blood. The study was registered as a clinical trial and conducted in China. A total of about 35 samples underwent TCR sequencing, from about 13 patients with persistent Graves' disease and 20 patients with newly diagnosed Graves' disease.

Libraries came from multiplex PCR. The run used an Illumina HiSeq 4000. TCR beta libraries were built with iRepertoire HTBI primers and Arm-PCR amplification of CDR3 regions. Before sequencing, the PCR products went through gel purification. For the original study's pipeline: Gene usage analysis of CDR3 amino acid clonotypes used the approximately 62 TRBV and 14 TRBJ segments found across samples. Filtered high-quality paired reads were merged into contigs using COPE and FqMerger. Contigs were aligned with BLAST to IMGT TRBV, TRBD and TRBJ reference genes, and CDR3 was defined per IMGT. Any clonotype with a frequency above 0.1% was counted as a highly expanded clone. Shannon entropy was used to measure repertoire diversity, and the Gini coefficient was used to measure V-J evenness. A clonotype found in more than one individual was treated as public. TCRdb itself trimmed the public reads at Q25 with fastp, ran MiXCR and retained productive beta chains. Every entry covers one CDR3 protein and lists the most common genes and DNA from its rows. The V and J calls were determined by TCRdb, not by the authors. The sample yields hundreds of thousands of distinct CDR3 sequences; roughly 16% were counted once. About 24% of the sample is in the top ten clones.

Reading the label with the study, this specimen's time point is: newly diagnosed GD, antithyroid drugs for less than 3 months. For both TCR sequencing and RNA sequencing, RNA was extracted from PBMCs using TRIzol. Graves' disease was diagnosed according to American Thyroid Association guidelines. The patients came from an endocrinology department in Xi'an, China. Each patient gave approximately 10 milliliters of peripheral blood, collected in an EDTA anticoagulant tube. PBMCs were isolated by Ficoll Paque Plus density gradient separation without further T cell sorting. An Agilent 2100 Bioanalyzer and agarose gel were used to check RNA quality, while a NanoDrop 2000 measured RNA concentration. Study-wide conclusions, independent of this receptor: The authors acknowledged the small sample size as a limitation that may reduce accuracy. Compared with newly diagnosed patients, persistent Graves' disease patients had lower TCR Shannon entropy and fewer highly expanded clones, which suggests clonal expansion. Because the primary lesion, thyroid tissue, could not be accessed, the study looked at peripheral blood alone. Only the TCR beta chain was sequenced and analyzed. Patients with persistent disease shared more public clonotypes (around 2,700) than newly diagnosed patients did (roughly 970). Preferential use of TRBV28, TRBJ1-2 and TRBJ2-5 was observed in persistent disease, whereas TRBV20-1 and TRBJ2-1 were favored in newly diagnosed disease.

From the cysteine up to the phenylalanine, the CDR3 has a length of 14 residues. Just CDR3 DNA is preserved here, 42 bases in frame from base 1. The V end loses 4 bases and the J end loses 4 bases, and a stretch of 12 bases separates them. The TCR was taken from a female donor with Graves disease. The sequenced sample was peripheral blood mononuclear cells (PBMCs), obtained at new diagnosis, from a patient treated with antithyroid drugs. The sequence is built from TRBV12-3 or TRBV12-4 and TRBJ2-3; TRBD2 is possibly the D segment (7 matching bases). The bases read TGTGCCAGCAGTTCGGGGGGCCGAGCAGATACGCAGTATTTT. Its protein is CASSSGGRADTQYF.